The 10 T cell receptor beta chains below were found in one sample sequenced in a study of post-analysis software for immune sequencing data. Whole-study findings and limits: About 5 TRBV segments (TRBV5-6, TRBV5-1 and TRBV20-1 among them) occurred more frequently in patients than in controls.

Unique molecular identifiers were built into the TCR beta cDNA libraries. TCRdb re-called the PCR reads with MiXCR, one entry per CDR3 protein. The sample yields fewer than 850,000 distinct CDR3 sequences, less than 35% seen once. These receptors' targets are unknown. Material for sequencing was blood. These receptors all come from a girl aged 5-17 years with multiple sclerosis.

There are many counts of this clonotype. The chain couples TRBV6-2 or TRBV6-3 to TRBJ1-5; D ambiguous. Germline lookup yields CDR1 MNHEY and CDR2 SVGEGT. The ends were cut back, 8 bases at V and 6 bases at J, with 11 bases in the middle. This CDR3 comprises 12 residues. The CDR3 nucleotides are TGTGCCAGCGGACTAACAAGTCAGCCCCAGCATTTT. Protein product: CASGLTSQPQHF.

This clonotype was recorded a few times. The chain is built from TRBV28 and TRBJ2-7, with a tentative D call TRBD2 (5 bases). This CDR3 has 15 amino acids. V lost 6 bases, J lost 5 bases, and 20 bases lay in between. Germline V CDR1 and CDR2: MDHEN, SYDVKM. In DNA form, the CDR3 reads TGTGCCAGCAGCCTAGCCCCAGGTTCGATCCACGAGCAGTACTTC. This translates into CASSLAPGSIHEQYF.

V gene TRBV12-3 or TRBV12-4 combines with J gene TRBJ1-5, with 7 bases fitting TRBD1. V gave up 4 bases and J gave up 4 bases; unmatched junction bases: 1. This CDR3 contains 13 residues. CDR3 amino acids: CASSWGQNQPQHF. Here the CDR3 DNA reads TGTGCCAGCAGTTGGGGACAGAATCAGCCCCAGCATTTT.

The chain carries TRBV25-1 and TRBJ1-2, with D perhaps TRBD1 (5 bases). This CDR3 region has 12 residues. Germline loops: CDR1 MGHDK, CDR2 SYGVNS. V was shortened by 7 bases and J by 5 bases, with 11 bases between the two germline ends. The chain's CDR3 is CASIGGGYGYTF. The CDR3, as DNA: TGTGCCAGCATTGGTGGGGGTTATGGCTACACCTTC.

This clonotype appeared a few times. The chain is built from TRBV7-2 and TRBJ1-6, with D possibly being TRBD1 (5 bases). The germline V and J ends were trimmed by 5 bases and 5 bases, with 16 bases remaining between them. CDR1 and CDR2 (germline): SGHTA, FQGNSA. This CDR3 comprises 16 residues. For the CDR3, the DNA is TGTGCCAGCAGCGCCCGGGGGGGAGCAAATAATTCACCCCTCCACTTT. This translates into CASSARGGANNSPLHF. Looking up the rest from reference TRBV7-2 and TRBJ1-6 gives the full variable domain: GAGVSQSPSNKVTEKGKDVELRCDPISGHTALYWYRQSLGQGLEFLIYFQGNSAPDKSGLPSDRFSAERTGGSVSTLTIQRTQQEDSAVYLCASSARGGANNSPLHFGNGTRLTVT.

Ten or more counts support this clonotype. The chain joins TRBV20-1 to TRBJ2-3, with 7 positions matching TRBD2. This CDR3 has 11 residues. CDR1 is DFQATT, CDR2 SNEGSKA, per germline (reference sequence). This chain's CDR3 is CGGLLTDTQYF. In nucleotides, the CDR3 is TGCGGGGGACTACTCACAGATACGCAGTATTTT.

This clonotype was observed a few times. CDR3 sequence reads: CSARDNRGPYTEAFF. CDR3 bases: TGCAGTGCTAGGGATAACAGGGGGCCGTACACTGAAGCTTTCTTT. The rearrangement joins TRBV20-1 to TRBJ1-1; 9 positions match TRBD1. CDR1 is DFQATT and CDR2 is SNEGSKA in the germline V gene (reference sequence). This CDR3 contains 15 residues. The V and J ends lost 3 bases and 3 bases, in that order; junction bases with no gene match: 8.

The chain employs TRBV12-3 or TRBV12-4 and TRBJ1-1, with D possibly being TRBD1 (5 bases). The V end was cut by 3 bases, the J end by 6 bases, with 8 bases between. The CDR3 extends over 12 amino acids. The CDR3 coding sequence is TGTGCCAGCAGTTTCGGGACGCCTGAAGCTTTCTTT. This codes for CASSFGTPEAFF.

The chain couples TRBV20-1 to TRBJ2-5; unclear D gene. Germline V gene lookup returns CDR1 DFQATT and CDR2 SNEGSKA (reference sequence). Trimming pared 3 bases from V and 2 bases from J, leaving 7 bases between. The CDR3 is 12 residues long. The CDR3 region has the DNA TGCAGTGCTAGTCAGGATCAAGAGACCCAGTACTTC. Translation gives CSASQDQETQYF.

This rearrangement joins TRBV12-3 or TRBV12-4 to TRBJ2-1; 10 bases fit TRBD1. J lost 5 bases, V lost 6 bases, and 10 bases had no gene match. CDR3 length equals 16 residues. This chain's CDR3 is CASRHGPGTGDNEQFF. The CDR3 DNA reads TGTGCCAGCAGGCATGGCCCCGGGACAGGGGACAATGAGCAGTTCTTC.